This T cell receptor beta chain is from a study of response to subunit inactivated influenza vaccine. Regarding the study as a whole: Each seasonal influenza vaccination recruits few new T cells, the authors suggested.

Each CDR3 protein is one row after TCRdb ran MiXCR on the RT-PCR reads. Among 600,000 to 850,000 distinct CDR3 sequences, around 13% were seen once, and the ten largest hold 6.5% to 8%. The V end was cut by 0 bases, the J end by 3 bases, with 17 bases between. The CDR3 extends over 17 amino acids. Germline V gene lookup returns CDR1 LGHDT and CDR2 YNNKEL (reference sequence). This clonotype was observed a few times. Its antigen is as yet unknown. Here the sequenced sample was PBMCs from blood, taken approximately 15 days before vaccination. The J gene is TRBJ1-1, the V gene TRBV3-1, with a weak D call TRBD1 (6 bases). This receptor was taken from a man in his forties or fifties who received an inactivated influenza vaccine. CDR3 residues: CASSQDRTGGGYTEAFF. DNA for the CDR3: TGTGCCAGCAGCCAAGACCGTACCGGAGGGGGGTACACTGAAGCTTTCTTT.